The next 29 T cell receptor beta chains were all read from a single sample in a study of response to subunit inactivated influenza vaccine. TCRdb reprocessed the RT-PCR reads via MiXCR and lists one record per CDR3 protein. Among around 520,000 distinct CDR3 sequences, roughly 27% were seen once, and the ten largest hold around 2%. The material sequenced was CD4+ T cells sorted from PBMCs, taken roughly 5 days after vaccination. These receptors were taken from a man aged 45-65 years who received an inactivated influenza vaccine.

The V call is TRBV4-3, the J call TRBJ1-1; D uncertain. The CDR3 sequence is 15 residues long. Germline CDR1 reads LGHNA; CDR2 reads YSLEER. The V gene lost 1 base and the J gene lost 3 bases, with 12 bases spanning the gap. CDR3 sequence: CASSQAVVGDTEAFF. CDR3 in DNA: TGCGCCAGCAGCCAAGCAGTAGTTGGGGACACTGAAGCTTTCTTT.

In DNA form, the CDR3 reads TGTGCCAGCCTCACAACAGGGGGAGAGACCCAGTACTTC. Protein sequence: CASLTTGGETQYF. The genes are TRBV12-3 or TRBV12-4 and TRBJ2-5; 8 nucleotides match TRBD1. V shed 8 bases, J shed 4 bases, and the junction held 6 bases outside the gene matches. The CDR3 runs 13 residues.

This clonotype has more than one count but fewer than ten. The V and J genes are TRBV28 and TRBJ2-5, with 10 bases that match TRBD2. V was pared by 4 bases and J by 5 bases, with 10 bases of the junction left unmatched. Germline V lookup: CDR1 MDHEN, CDR2 SYDVKM. CDR3 length: 16 residues. CDR3 DNA sequence: TGTGCCAGCAGTTCACGACTAGCGGGCTACGGGGAGACCCAGTACTTC. Its protein product is CASSSRLAGYGETQYF. The whole variable domain, filled in from reference TRBV28 and TRBJ2-5, reads DVKVTQSSRYLVKRTGEKVFLECVQDMDHENMFWYRQDPGLGLRLIYFSYDVKMKEKGDIPEGYSVSREKKERFSLILESASTNQTSMYLCASSSRLAGYGETQYFGPGTRLLVL.

This clonotype turned up a few times. The rearrangement links TRBV4-3 to TRBJ1-1; no firm D call. CDR3 size: 15 residues. Trimming removed 0 bases from V and 0 bases from J, with 8 bases in between. Germline CDR1 is LGHNA and CDR2 is YSLEER. The CDR3 coding sequence is TGCGCCAGCAGCCAAGACGGGGAAATGAACACTGAAGCTTTCTTT. Translated: CASSQDGEMNTEAFF.

This clonotype was seen more than once but under ten times. V gene TRBV5-1 combines with J gene TRBJ2-7, with D tentatively TRBD2 (7 bases). V lost 7 bases and J 5 bases, leaving 13 bases between the germline ends. The CDR3 extends over 12 amino acids. Germline lookup yields CDR1 SGHRS and CDR2 YFSETQ. CDR3 amino acids: CASQEGGDEQYF. In DNA form, the CDR3 reads TGCGCCAGCCAAGAAGGGGGGGACGAGCAGTACTTC. Full variable domain (rest looked up from reference TRBV5-1 and TRBJ2-7): KAGVTQTPRYLIKTRGQQVTLSCSPISGHRSVSWYQQTPGQGLQFLFEYFSETQRNKGNFPGRFSGRQFSNSRSEMNVSTLELGDSALYLCASQEGGDEQYFGPGTRLTVT.

The J gene is TRBJ2-7, the V gene TRBV5-1; 8 bases are a match to TRBD1. This CDR3 has 16 amino acids. Trimming at V came to 3 bases and at J to 2 bases, leaving 10 bases not matched to a gene. The germline V gene has CDR1 SGHRS and CDR2 YFSETQ. The CDR3: CASSWTRQGPTYEQYF. Written as DNA, the CDR3 is TGCGCCAGCAGCTGGACGCGACAGGGGCCTACCTACGAGCAGTACTTC.

The DNA for the CDR3 is TGTGCCAGCAGCTCCGGGACTCATTCTCGGAAGGAGTACTTC. Protein sequence: CASSSGTHSRKEYF. The V and J genes are TRBV5-6 and TRBJ2-7; perhaps TRBD2 as D (6 bases). The V gene's germline CDR1 is SGHDT and CDR2 YYEEEE. The CDR3 is 14 residues long. V lost 3 bases to trimming and J lost 11 bases, with 21 bases between them.

V gene TRBV5-1 combines with J gene TRBJ2-2, with D hard to call. V was clipped by 9 bases and J by 6 bases, with 15 bases between them. Germline CDR1 is SGHRS and CDR2 is YFSETQ. This CDR3 contains 13 residues. CDR3 nucleotides: TGCGCCACCCCAGGAAGGAGTCCCGGGGAGCTGTTTTTT. It yields the protein CATPGRSPGELFF.

The rearrangement links TRBV29-1 to TRBJ2-3, with 8 nucleotides matching TRBD2. J lost 1 base, V lost 6 bases, and 9 bases had no gene match. The CDR3 has 15 residues. Germline-derived CDR1 and CDR2 are SQVTM and ANQGSEA. The CDR3 coding sequence is TGCAGCGTCACCCCCCGAGCGGGAGGCACAGATACGCAGTATTTT. This sequence encodes CSVTPRAGGTDTQYF.

This clonotype was counted only a few times. CDR3 sequence: CASTQTTGDGTKNIQYF. The CDR3 DNA sequence: TGTGCCAGCACCCAAACGACAGGGGACGGGACCAAAAACATTCAGTACTTC. This chain connects TRBV12-3 or TRBV12-4 to TRBJ2-4, with 8 bases that match TRBD1. The CDR3 runs 17 residues. Trimming at V came to 7 bases and at J to 2 bases, leaving 13 bases not matched to a gene.

This clonotype was seen a handful of times. V usage is TRBV20-1 and J usage is TRBJ2-3, with D uncertain. CDR1 is DFQATT, CDR2 SNEGSKA, per germline (reference sequence). CDR3 length: 14 amino acids. The germline V and J ends were trimmed by 3 bases and 6 bases, with 16 bases remaining between them. The CDR3 nucleotides are TGCAGTGCTAGCGTAGTCGGGTTTTGGGATACGCAGTATTTT. Encoded protein: CSASVVGFWDTQYF.

The chain carries TRBV4-3 and TRBJ2-3; D ambiguous. This CDR3 has 16 amino acids. Trimming removed 5 bases at V and 4 bases at J, with 19 bases between. The germline V gene has CDR1 LGHNA and CDR2 YSLEER. The CDR3 bases are TGCGCCAGCAGCGAACCGAGAGAGCGAGGCGCAGATACGCAGTATTTT. It specifies CASSEPRERGADTQYF.

This chain joins TRBV6-5 and TRBJ2-6, with 12 bases fitting TRBD2. Germline V gene sequence: CDR1 MNHEY, CDR2 SVGAGI. This CDR3 has 19 residues. Losses at the gene ends were 2 bases for V and 0 bases for J; bases not matched to a gene: 5. The CDR3, as DNA: TGTGCCAGCAGTTACAGGGCTAGCGGGGGGGCCTCTGGGGCCAACGTCCTGACTTTC. Encoded protein: CASSYRASGGASGANVLTF.

The CDR3 sequence: CAWSRIFSGNTIYF. The CDR3 DNA reads as TGTGCCTGGAGTCGAATCTTCTCTGGAAACACCATATATTTT. The chain uses TRBV30 and TRBJ1-3; no firm D call. CDR3 length: 14 residues. Trimming removed 2 bases from V and 0 bases from J, with 8 bases in between. Germline V gene data show CDR1 as GTSNPN and CDR2 as SVGIG (reference sequence). The full variable domain, with the rest looked up from reference TRBV30 and TRBJ1-3, is SQTIHQWPATLVQPVGSPLSLECTVEGTSNPNLYWYRQAAGRGLQLLFYSVGIGQISSEVPQNLSASRPQDRQFILSSKKLLLSDSGFYLCAWSRIFSGNTIYFGEGSWLTVV.

V is TRBV6-5 and J is TRBJ1-5; D gene ambiguous. The CDR3 length is 13 residues. Per germline, CDR1 MNHEY and CDR2 SVGAGI. V was shortened by 0 bases and J by 4 bases, with 4 bases between the two germline ends. This chain's CDR3 is CASSYSNNQPQHF. The CDR3 DNA reads as TGTGCCAGCAGTTACTCCAATAATCAGCCCCAGCATTTT.

This clonotype appeared a few times. J is TRBJ2-1 and V is TRBV12-3 or TRBV12-4, with TRBD1 matching 9 bases. V shed 5 bases and J 4 bases; nucleotides not matched to a gene: 6. The CDR3 is made up of 15 amino acids. As DNA, the CDR3 is TGTGCCAGCAGTCAATCGGGACAGGGTTACAATGAGCAGTTCTTC. Its translation: CASSQSGQGYNEQFF.

The CDR3 nucleotides read TGTGCCAGCACTCTCTTGAGGGGGGGAGAATATGGCTACACCTTC. This gives the protein CASTLLRGGEYGYTF. This chain connects TRBV6-1 to TRBJ1-2, with a weak D call TRBD1 (6 bases). V lost 7 bases and J lost 5, with 20 bases in between. Germline CDR1 is MNHNS and CDR2 is SASEGT. The CDR3 runs 15 residues.

In this sample, this clonotype turned up many times. The chain recombines TRBV10-3 with TRBJ2-2; D not certain. Trimming left V 0 bases short and J 1 base short, with 6 bases between. From germline, CDR1 is ENHRY and CDR2 SYGVKD. This CDR3 is 15 amino acids long. Here the CDR3 DNA reads TGTGCCATCAGTGAGTCCGCAGGGAACACCGGGGAGCTGTTTTTT. The encoded protein is CAISESAGNTGELFF.

This sequence joins TRBV4-3 and TRBJ1-2; the match to TRBD1 covers 9 bases. The CDR3 loop spans 17 amino acids. Germline loops: CDR1 LGHNA, CDR2 YSLEER. Trimming at V came to 3 bases and at J to 0 bases, leaving 8 bases not matched to a gene. CDR3 amino acids: CASSQDLRQGANYGYTF. CDR3 DNA: TGCGCCAGCAGCCAGGATCTGAGACAGGGGGCTAACTATGGCTACACCTTC.

This clonotype occurred many times. J is TRBJ2-3 and V is TRBV12-3 or TRBV12-4; 8 bases align to TRBD1. V shed 5 bases and J 5 bases; nucleotides not matched to a gene: 12. CDR3 length equals 16 residues. The CDR3 sequence is CASSRYRDRREDTQYF. The CDR3 region has the DNA TGTGCCAGCAGTCGATACCGGGACAGGAGGGAAGATACGCAGTATTTT.

This clonotype was counted a few times. The gene calls are TRBV6-2 or TRBV6-3 and TRBJ1-5; 7 positions agree with TRBD1. Germline V gene sequence: CDR1 MNHEY, CDR2 SVGEGT. V was clipped by 2 bases and J by 6 bases; unmatched bases: 4. The length of the CDR3 is 14 residues. CDR3 protein: CASSYRGLPQPQHF. The DNA of the CDR3 is TGTGCCAGCAGTTACAGGGGGCTCCCTCAGCCCCAGCATTTT.

The J gene is TRBJ2-7, the V gene TRBV5-4, with 9 bases that match TRBD1. The ends lost 2 bases at V and 0 bases at J; junction bases unmatched: 3. The CDR3 is made up of 15 amino acids. Germline CDR1 reads SGHNT; CDR2 reads YYREEE (reference sequence). The CDR3 loop is CASSFGTGPSYEQYF. The CDR3 DNA reads as TGTGCCAGCAGCTTCGGGACAGGGCCCTCCTACGAGCAGTACTTC.

This chain links TRBV5-1 with TRBJ2-5, with 8 bases identical to TRBD2. This CDR3 region has 15 residues. Trimming removed 4 bases from V and 4 bases from J; junction bases left unmatched: 9. Germline lookup yields CDR1 SGHRS and CDR2 YFSETQ. The DNA for the CDR3 is TGCGCCAGCAGCAAACTAGCGGCTAAGGGAGAGACCCAGTACTTC. Translation: CASSKLAAKGETQYF.

This clonotype occurred a few times. The chain employs TRBV27 and TRBJ2-6; D is unclear. Germline V lookup: CDR1 MNHEY, CDR2 SMNVEV (reference sequence). Trimming pared 5 bases from V and 0 bases from J, leaving 8 bases between. This CDR3 has 15 amino acids. DNA of the CDR3: TGTGCCAGCAGTGCCCCTAGCTCTGGGGCCAACGTCCTGACTTTC. Translating it yields CASSAPSSGANVLTF.

The rearrangement uses TRBV18 and TRBJ2-1, with TRBD1 matching 11 bases. Germline values: CDR1 KGHSH, CDR2 LQKENI. CDR3 size: 20 residues. V lost 5 bases and J lost 9; bases outside the gene matches: 24. Here the CDR3 DNA reads TGTGCCAGCTCAGCATCGGGACAGGGGGTCGCAAAAAGAGGAGGGTTTGAGCAGTTCTTC. As protein: CASSASGQGVAKRGGFEQFF. The full variable domain, completed using reference TRBV18 and TRBJ2-1, is NAGVMQNPRHLVRRRGQEARLRCSPMKGHSHVYWYRQLPEEGLKFMVYLQKENIIDESGMPKERFSAEFPKEGPSILRIQQVVRGDSAAYFCASSASGQGVAKRGGFEQFFGPGTRLTVL.

This chain links TRBV12-3 or TRBV12-4 with TRBJ2-2, with 7 bases aligning to TRBD2. J gave up 5 bases and V 1 base, and 7 bases lay outside the gene matches. CDR3 length equals 16 residues. The CDR3 DNA follows: TGTGCCAGCAGTTTAGGCCCAGCGGGATTAACCGGGGAGCTGTTTTTT. It codes for CASSLGPAGLTGELFF.

There are a few counts of this clonotype. The chain carries TRBV10-3 and TRBJ1-5, with D tentatively TRBD1 (5 bases). The germline gives CDR1 ENHRY, CDR2 SYGVKD. V lost 0 bases and J 0 bases, leaving 6 bases between the germline ends. The CDR3 length is 15 residues. The CDR3: CAISESQDSNQPQHF. The CDR3, as DNA: TGTGCCATCAGTGAGTCACAGGATAGCAATCAGCCCCAGCATTTT.

This rearrangement joins TRBV5-6 to TRBJ2-3; D is undetermined. The CDR3 loop spans 14 amino acids. The germline gives CDR1 SGHDT, CDR2 YYEEEE. Trimming took off 4 bases at V and 3 bases at J, with 12 bases between the two ends. This CDR3 is CASSAIHSTDTQYF. CDR3 nucleotides: TGTGCCAGCAGCGCCATCCATAGTACAGATACGCAGTATTTT.

This clonotype was detected a few times. This rearrangement joins TRBV12-3 or TRBV12-4 to TRBJ1-6, with 7 bases matching TRBD1. This CDR3 spans 15 amino acids. The J segment lost 9 bases and the V segment lost 6 bases, leaving 11 bases of the junction unmatched. The CDR3 region is CASSIRGSPGSPLHF. Written as DNA, the CDR3 is TGTGCCAGCAGCATCAGGGGGAGCCCAGGTTCACCCCTCCACTTT.